Listed here is a single T cell receptor beta chain. Its recognized antigen is unknown. Base-call qualities are not available, and no considerably larger clone is one nucleotide away. Synthetic TCR analog templates were spiked into each PCR to estimate absolute template abundance from read counts. TCRbeta CDR3 regions were amplified from genomic DNA with bias-controlled V and J gene primers using the immunoSEQ assay. Rearranged TCRbeta segments were sequenced at approximately 20X coverage. The paper's processing steps were these. Sequencing errors were corrected by clustering, and CDR3s were annotated against IMGT so that V, D and J genes could be assigned. Downstream analyses used only productive TCRbeta rearrangements, leaving out any out-of-frame or stop-codon sequences. To compute clonality, Shannon entropy was normalized by the log of the number of unique productive sequences and then subtracted from one. Fisher's exact test with Benjamini-Hochberg correction, using a cutoff of adjusted p below 0.01, was how clones that differed between time points or between blood and tumor were identified. As stored in TCRdb, this immuneACCESS dataset retains in-frame rearrangements with V and J assigned. A fraction of the clones does not appear; measured against another copy, unresolved V genes explain less than half of the discrepancy, and the remainder lacks a known reason. V, J and clone size reflect that table, while D and trimming were determined from the DNA. Within this sample are around 100,000 clones, with roughly 90% of them counted one time only. The ten largest clones add up to approximately 3.8% of the sample.

Reading the germline V gene gives CDR1 WSHSY and CDR2 SAAADI. The V end loses 3 bases and the J end loses 2 bases, and a stretch of 5 bases separates them. From the cysteine through the phenylalanine, the CDR3 covers 13 amino acids. The read is trimmed to its CDR3 DNA, 39 bases read in frame from base 1. The intended sense of this specimen's time point label: peripheral blood 6 weeks after treatment start. A total of roughly 30 patients with locally advanced or metastatic urothelial carcinoma, treated at Memorial Sloan Kettering on a trial protocol, made up the cohort. Peripheral blood mononuclear cells were collected pretreatment and during treatment, with between 1 and 8 total time points per patient. The Qiagen DNeasy Blood extraction kit was used to purify genomic DNA from total PBMCs and tumor samples. PBMCs were collected pretreatment and during treatment and were isolated and stored as previously described.

This entry is derived from a study of PD-L1 blockade in urothelial cancer (dated by TCRdb to 2017 to 2019). Study-level background: Every patient began therapy in about 2014 and was given atezolizumab 1,200 mg intravenously every 3 weeks. An ECOG performance status of 0 or 1 was recorded for the patients, and 0 to 3 prior chemotherapy regimens had been received by the patients. Somatic, immune and clinical correlates of response to PD-L1 blockade with atezolizumab in urothelial cancer were the focus of an exploratory multi-omic analysis. In the same patients, whole exome sequencing and RNA sequencing of pretreatment tumors were performed in addition to TCR sequencing. Durable clinical benefit meant progression-free survival longer than 6 months, and TCR features were also tested against progression-free and overall survival. About 90% of the roughly 30 patients were males with bladder-origin urothelial cancer, and 18 of 29 reported a prior smoking history. Blood samples were analyzed 3 weeks after the start of treatment (second dose) and 6 weeks after the start of treatment. Durable clinical benefit was achieved by nine patients but not by the remaining 20. Some 30 patients had pretreatment blood TCR-seq, some 25 had at least one posttreatment blood collection, and some 25 had tumor TCR-seq. Pretreatment tumor samples, along with matched peripheral blood serially collected before and after atezolizumab treatment, were subjected to TCR sequencing. Blood samples yielded a median of approximately 150,000 T cells and roughly 83,000 unique TCRs, with median clonality 0.080.

The research as a whole found: A pretreatment peripheral blood TCR clonality below the median was linked to improved progression-free and overall survival. Small sample size (n of about 30) and many exploratory analyses mean the results are intended to be hypothesis-generating. At 3 weeks after the start of treatment, tumor-associated TCR clones in peripheral blood had expanded more in patients with durable benefit (n of about 20, p = 0.022).

The sequence derives from a man aged 55 to 70 with urothelial cancer. This chain joins TRBV10-2 to TRBJ1-5, with the D gene not clear enough to name. Sequences were derived from PBMCs, sampled around atezolizumab (anti-PD-L1) treatment. CDR3 sequence: CASSEAGNQPQHF. The nucleotide sequence is TGCGCCAGCAGTGAAGCGGGCAATCAGCCCCAGCATTTT.